The 19 T cell receptor beta chains below were found in one sample sequenced in a study of STAT5B mutations in CD4+ large granular lymphocyte leukemia. The data were produced by immunoSEQ multiplex PCR, yet TCRdb's version contains in-frame clones alone and is incomplete. The sample yields around 29,000 clones, 65% to 85% seen once. The sample taken for sequencing was CD4+ T cells from blood buffy coats. Receptors originate from a human donor in good health.

The genes are TRBV5-1 and TRBJ2-5, with D maybe TRBD2 (5 bases). Trimming left V 4 bases short and J 5 bases short, with 15 bases between. From germline, CDR1 is SGHRS and CDR2 YFSETQ. The CDR3 extends over 14 amino acids. For the CDR3, the DNA is TGCGCCAGCAGCACCCTCGGTAGGGAGGAGACCCAGTACTTC. Protein: CASSTLGREETQYF. Full variable domain (outside the CDR3, taken from reference TRBV5-1 and TRBJ2-5): KAGVTQTPRYLIKTRGQQVTLSCSPISGHRSVSWYQQTPGQGLQFLFEYFSETQRNKGNFPGRFSGRQFSNSRSEMNVSTLELGDSALYLCASSTLGREETQYFGPGTRLLVL.

This rearrangement joins TRBV11-2 to TRBJ2-3; 15 bases fit TRBD2. The CDR3 has 20 amino acids. Per germline, CDR1 SGHAT and CDR2 FQNNGV. The trim removed 0 bases at V and 4 bases at J, leaving 11 bases unmatched. CDR3 sequence (DNA): TGTGCCAGCAGCTTAGAGGGACTAGCGGGGGGATGGGGTGTCGCAGATACGCAGTATTTT. The encoded protein is CASSLEGLAGGWGVADTQYF.

The gene calls are TRBV5-1 and TRBJ1-3; D gene ambiguous. The CDR3 length is 15 residues. CDR1 is SGHRS and CDR2 is YFSETQ in the germline V gene. V lost 7 bases to trimming and J lost 2 bases, with 16 bases between them. Here the CDR3 DNA reads TGCGCCAGCCTCGGGGTCTGGATCCCTGGAAACACCATATATTTT. Translation gives CASLGVWIPGNTIYF.

This chain links TRBV6-5 with TRBJ1-2, with 7 bases that match TRBD1. The CDR3 has 13 residues. CDR1 is MNHEY, CDR2 SVGAGI, per germline. After removal of 6 bases from V and 4 bases from J, the junction contained 5 bases not matched to a gene. The CDR3 nucleotides are TGTGCCAGCAGCCAAGACAGGGTCTATGGCTACACCTTC. As protein: CASSQDRVYGYTF.

The chain combines TRBV6-1 with TRBJ2-7; perhaps TRBD1 as D (5 bases). Trimming pared 2 bases from V and 4 bases from J, leaving 6 bases between. The germline gives CDR1 MNHNS, CDR2 SASEGT. The CDR3 totals 12 residues. CDR3 bases: TGTGCCAGCAGTGAACAGGGTTACGAGCAGTACTTC. Translation: CASSEQGYEQYF.

This chain uses TRBV19 with TRBJ1-1, with D hard to call. The germline V and J ends were trimmed by 7 bases and 2 bases, with 17 bases remaining between them. The CDR3 is made up of 15 amino acids. Per germline, CDR1 LNHDA and CDR2 SQIVND (reference sequence). CDR3 coding DNA: TGTGCCAGTACTCAGACCTTTCCTACAAACACTGAAGCTTTCTTT. It encodes CASTQTFPTNTEAFF.

The genes are TRBV10-3 and TRBJ2-7, with TRBD1 matching over 7 bases. The V and J ends lost 6 bases and 0 bases, in that order; junction bases with no gene match: 8. The CDR3 spans 15 residues. Germline loops: CDR1 ENHRY, CDR2 SYGVKD. The CDR3 DNA reads as TGTGCCATCAGGGAAGGGACAGAGAGCTCCTACGAGCAGTACTTC. Its translation: CAIREGTESSYEQYF.

The J gene is TRBJ2-3, the V gene TRBV28, with TRBD2 identical over 11 bases. V trimming: 4 bases; J trimming: 3 bases; junction bases outside the gene matches: 9. Germline-derived CDR1 and CDR2 are MDHEN and SYDVKM. CDR3 size: 17 residues. CDR3 in amino acids: CASSSPTGTSGTDTQYF. The DNA for the CDR3 is TGTGCCAGCAGTTCGCCTACCGGGACTAGCGGAACAGATACGCAGTATTTT.

DNA of the CDR3: TGTGCCAGCAGCTTTGGACAGGCGACCTCCTCTGGAAACACCATATATTTT. Amino acids: CASSFGQATSSGNTIYF. The J gene is TRBJ1-3, the V gene TRBV7-2; TRBD1 matches 7 bases. CDR3 length equals 17 residues. Germline values: CDR1 SGHTA, CDR2 FQGNSA. V trimming: 3 bases; J trimming: 0 bases; junction bases outside the gene matches: 8.

The chain uses TRBV5-8 and TRBJ1-5, with a weak D call TRBD1 (5 bases). V was clipped by 2 bases and J by 5 bases, with 8 bases between them. Per the germline V gene, CDR1 is SGHTS and CDR2 is YDEGEE. The CDR3 length is 13 residues. The CDR3 is CASSFGGHQPQHF. CDR3 nucleotides: TGTGCCAGCAGCTTTGGGGGTCATCAGCCCCAGCATTTT.

This chain joins TRBV7-9 and TRBJ2-2, with no clear D. The V end was cut by 2 bases, the J end by 5 bases, with 3 bases between. The CDR3 is 12 amino acids. Germline V CDR1 and CDR2: SEHNR, FQNEAQ (reference sequence). For the CDR3, the DNA is TGTGCCAGCAGCTTAATAACCGGGGAGCTGTTTTTT. It codes for CASSLITGELFF.

The V gene is TRBV15, the J gene TRBJ2-5; D is possibly TRBD1 (6 bases). This CDR3 contains 15 residues. With 4 bases removed from V and 1 base from J, the gap between germline ends came to 13 bases. Germline lookup yields CDR1 LNHNV and CDR2 YYDKDF (reference sequence). The chain's CDR3 is CATSNNGQSQETQYF. The CDR3 bases are TGTGCCACCAGCAATAACGGACAGTCCCAAGAGACCCAGTACTTC.

This clone is a singleton in its sample. V gene TRBV7-9 combines with J gene TRBJ1-6; D call uncertain. CDR3 length equals 13 residues. Trimming removed 7 bases at V and 9 bases at J, with 13 bases between. CDR1 is SEHNR, CDR2 FQNEAQ, per germline (reference sequence). CDR3 region: CASTQVEGSPLHF. CDR3 DNA: TGTGCCAGCACCCAAGTTGAAGGTTCACCCCTCCACTTT.

The rearrangement joins TRBV9 to TRBJ2-3, with 8 bases that match TRBD2. The CDR3 loop spans 17 amino acids. In germline, CDR1 is SGDLS, CDR2 YYNGEE. After removal of 1 base from V and 4 bases from J, the junction contained 11 bases not matched to a gene. The CDR3 bases are TGTGCCAGCAGCGTATCGGGTCGGGGGGGCTCAGCAGATACGCAGTATTTT. Amino acids: CASSVSGRGGSADTQYF. The variable domain in full, with the rest retrieved from reference TRBV9 and TRBJ2-3, is DSGVTQTPKHLITATGQRVTLRCSPRSGDLSVYWYQQSLDQGLQFLIQYYNGEERAKGNILERFSAQQFPDLHSELNLSSLELGDSALYFCASSVSGRGGSADTQYFGPGTRLTVL.

The V gene is TRBV5-4, the J gene TRBJ1-4; D unresolved. V lost 4 bases, J lost 4 bases, and 11 bases lay in between. From germline, CDR1 is SGHNT and CDR2 YYREEE (reference sequence). This CDR3 is built from 14 residues. The CDR3 nucleotides are TGTGCCAGCAGCGCGGACGGAGGTAATGAAAAACTGTTTTTT. Protein sequence: CASSADGGNEKLFF.

The gene calls are TRBV7-2 and TRBJ1-2; D remains ambiguous. The CDR3 length is 12 residues. CDR1 SGHTA and CDR2 FQGNSA come from the germline V gene. V lost 1 base, J lost 4 bases, and 4 bases lay in between. The CDR3 nucleotides read TGTGCCAGCAGCTTAGGGACCTATGGCTACACCTTC. Its protein product is CASSLGTYGYTF.

This clone has just one count. Other DNA sequences in this specimen translate into the identical CDR3. The chain carries TRBV6-1 and TRBJ1-3; no reliable D call. Trimming took 6 bases from V and 0 from J, leaving 9 bases between them. Germline V lookup: CDR1 MNHNS, CDR2 SASEGT. The CDR3 runs 14 residues. CDR3 region: CASSERGSGNTIYF. DNA for the CDR3: TGTGCCAGCAGCGAACGGGGCTCTGGAAACACCATATATTTT.

This chain uses TRBV6-5 with TRBJ1-5, with TRBD1 matching 7 bases. The V gene's germline CDR1 is MNHEY and CDR2 SVGAGI. J gave up 5 bases and V 5 bases, and 9 bases lay outside the gene matches. This CDR3 has 15 amino acids. Here the CDR3 reads CASSAPGTAYQPQHF. The CDR3 DNA reads TGTGCCAGCAGTGCTCCCGGGACAGCTTATCAGCCCCAGCATTTT.

The chain has TRBV6-1 and TRBJ1-5; D might be TRBD1 (5 bases). The CDR3 length is 12 residues. Germline V gene sequence: CDR1 MNHNS, CDR2 SASEGT. V was trimmed by 6 bases and J by 6 bases, leaving 9 bases between them. Written as DNA, the CDR3 is TGTGCCAGCAGAGACGGGGGTCAGCCCCAGCATTTT. This gives the protein CASRDGGQPQHF.